This record looks at one T cell receptor beta chain sequence and its context. The antigen is not known. The data were obtained in a study of a mutant IDH1 vaccine in newly diagnosed glioma. The overall study: Vaccine dosing followed radiotherapy by 4-6 weeks, or accompanied temozolomide cycles.

The method was immunoSEQ multiplex PCR; TCRdb's version includes in-frame clones alone and lacks a portion of them. The sample includes tens of thousands of clones, 82% of them seen just once. Time point in this sample: week 5, during vaccination. Doses comprised 300 ug of mutant IDH1 20-mer peptide each, plus topical imiquimod. Each of the donors came in with new WHO grade 3 or 4 astrocytomas that were IDH1-mutant and ATRX-lost. Study-level points and caveats: Variations in leading peripheral T cell clonotypes appeared to have no connection with pseudoprogression.

Trimming took off 5 bases at V and 5 bases at J, with 10 bases between the two ends. The CDR3 has 12 residues. The germline gives CDR1 SEHNR, CDR2 FQNEAQ (reference sequence). Material: PBMCs, obtained from a glioma patient whose treatment included an IDH1 peptide vaccine. V usage is TRBV7-9 and J usage is TRBJ2-7; D call uncertain. The clonotype originates from a woman aged 18-30 years with glioma. Some clones in this sample may be carry-over from other donors' samples. The CDR3 DNA is TGTGCCAGCAGCGCTAACAACGACGAGCAGTACTTC. This encodes CASSANNDEQYF.